The T cell receptor (beta chain) under discussion was sequenced for a study of T cells in Graves' hyperthyroidism and ophthalmopathy. This clonotype was observed a few times. The CDR3 loop spans 16 amino acids. From germline, CDR1 is ENHRY and CDR2 SYGVKD. The ends lost 0 bases at V and 6 bases at J; junction bases unmatched: 2. Using RNA transcripts as the source, TCR beta CDR3 regions were amplified. RT-PCR in the first round (using the HTBI primer set) targeted the TCR CDR3. One entry per CDR3 protein results from TCRdb running MiXCR on the multiplex PCR reads. Of over 450,000 distinct CDR3 sequences listed, 15% to 20% are singletons.

J is TRBJ2-1 and V is TRBV10-3; 13 bases are shared with TRBD2. The sample taken for sequencing was blood. The origin of this receptor is a young woman with Graves' ophthalmopathy. This CDR3 is CAISESRLAGGNEQFF. In DNA, the CDR3 is TGTGCCATCAGTGAGTCAAGACTAGCGGGAGGCAATGAGCAGTTCTTC.